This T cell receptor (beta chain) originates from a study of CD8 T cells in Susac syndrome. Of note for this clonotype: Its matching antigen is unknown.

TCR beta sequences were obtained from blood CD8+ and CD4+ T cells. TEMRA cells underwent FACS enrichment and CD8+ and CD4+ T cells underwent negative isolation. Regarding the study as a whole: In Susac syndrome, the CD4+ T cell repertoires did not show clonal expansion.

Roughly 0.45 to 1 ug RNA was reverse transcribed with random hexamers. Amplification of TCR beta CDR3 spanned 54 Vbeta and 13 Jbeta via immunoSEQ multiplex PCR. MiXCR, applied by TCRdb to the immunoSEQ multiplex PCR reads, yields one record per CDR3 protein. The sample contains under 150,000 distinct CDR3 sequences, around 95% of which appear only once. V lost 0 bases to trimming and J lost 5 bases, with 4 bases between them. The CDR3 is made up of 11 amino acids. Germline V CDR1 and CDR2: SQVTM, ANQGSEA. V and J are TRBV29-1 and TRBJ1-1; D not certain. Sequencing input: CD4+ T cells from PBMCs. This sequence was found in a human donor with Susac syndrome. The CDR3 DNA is TGCAGCGTTGAAGACCGAACTGAAGCTTTCTTT. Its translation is CSVEDRTEAFF.